The 23 T cell receptor beta chains given below trace back to one sample, sequenced in a study of blood T cell repertoires in COVID-19. Profiled with immunoSEQ multiplex PCR; TCRdb holds only in-frame clones, not every one. The table shows about 150,000 clones, with roughly 84% occurring only once. Sequenced input: peripheral blood. These receptors were collected from a man between 65 and 85 years old with acute or convalescent COVID-19.

V gene TRBV28 combines with J gene TRBJ1-5; no clear D gene. Trimming cost V 6 bases and J 0 bases, with 12 bases left between them. This CDR3 has 15 amino acids. CDR1 is MDHEN and CDR2 is SYDVKM in the germline V gene. The CDR3 loop reads CASRAQLYSNQPQHF. The CDR3 DNA reads as TGTGCCAGCAGGGCCCAATTATATAGCAATCAGCCCCAGCATTTT.

The chain is built from TRBV5-1 and TRBJ1-4; D remains ambiguous. With 4 bases removed from V and 1 base from J, the gap between germline ends came to 11 bases. CDR3 length: 15 amino acids. From germline, CDR1 is SGHRS and CDR2 YFSETQ. This CDR3 is CASSRTGVTNEKLFF. CDR3 DNA sequence: TGCGCCAGCAGCCGGACTGGGGTAACTAATGAAAAACTGTTTTTT.

The chain uses TRBV29-1 and TRBJ1-4; maybe TRBD1 (5 bases). Germline assignment: CDR1 SQVTM and CDR2 ANQGSEA. The length of the CDR3 is 13 residues. Trimming removed 4 bases from V and 5 bases from J, with 11 bases in between. In nucleotides, the CDR3 is TGCAGCGTTGGAGGGGAGGGCAATGAAAAACTGTTTTTT. Translation gives CSVGGEGNEKLFF.

The chain recombines TRBV28 with TRBJ1-1; D not resolved. The germline gives CDR1 MDHEN, CDR2 SYDVKM. This CDR3 comprises 13 residues. Trimming removed 5 bases from V and 4 bases from J, with 11 bases in between. CDR3 DNA sequence: TGTGCCAGCAGTCCTCCAAGGAGCACTGAAGCTTTCTTT. Residues: CASSPPRSTEAFF.

This chain uses TRBV2 with TRBJ2-5, with TRBD1 identical over 10 bases. CDR1 and CDR2 from the germline V gene are SNHLY and FYNNEI. Trimming removed 8 bases from V and 5 bases from J; junction bases left unmatched: 8. The CDR3 has 14 residues. The CDR3 nucleotides read TGTGCCAGCGTCCTCGACAGGGGGCGTGAGACCCAGTACTTC. It specifies CASVLDRGRETQYF.

This chain connects TRBV28 to TRBJ2-1; TRBD2 agrees at 11 bases. CDR3 size: 19 residues. Germline values: CDR1 MDHEN, CDR2 SYDVKM. J lost 0 bases, V lost 1 base, and 8 bases had no gene match. The CDR3 is CASSLSGLAEVGSYNEQFF. CDR3 DNA sequence: TGTGCCAGCAGTTTATCGGGACTAGCGGAAGTGGGCTCCTACAATGAGCAGTTCTTC.

The rearrangement joins TRBV5-1 to TRBJ1-2, with D possibly TRBD1 on 6 matching bases. V was clipped by 0 bases and J by 4 bases, with 13 bases between them. The V gene's germline CDR1 is SGHRS and CDR2 YFSETQ. The CDR3 has 15 residues. The CDR3 DNA follows: TGCGCCAGCAGCTTGGGTGGGGACAACTTCTATGGCTACACCTTC. Translation: CASSLGGDNFYGYTF.

This rearrangement joins TRBV12-3 or TRBV12-4 to TRBJ1-1; the D is unclear. The V end was cut by 8 bases, the J end by 4 bases, with 14 bases between. The CDR3 is 13 amino acids. DNA of the CDR3: TGTGCCAGCGTTCTTAGAACCGGCACTGAAGCTTTCTTT. This gives the protein CASVLRTGTEAFF.

The CDR3 reads CASSPDRQGVWYEQYF. DNA of the CDR3: TGCGCCAGCAGCCCGGACCGACAGGGGGTATGGTACGAGCAGTACTTC. V gene TRBV5-1 combines with J gene TRBJ2-7, with 9 positions matching TRBD1. V lost 4 bases and J lost 4; bases outside the gene matches: 12. This CDR3 contains 16 residues. Looked up from germline, CDR1 is SGHRS and CDR2 is YFSETQ.

The table lists this clone with a count of one. The J gene is TRBJ2-7, the V gene TRBV30; D ambiguous. Germline V gene lookup returns CDR1 GTSNPN and CDR2 SVGIG (reference sequence). The CDR3 covers 12 residues. The germline V and J ends were trimmed by 5 bases and 0 bases, with 8 bases remaining between them. Here the CDR3 DNA reads TGTGCCTGGGGGCTGAGCTCCTACGAGCAGTACTTC. Residues: CAWGLSSYEQYF.

The chain is built from TRBV6-1 and TRBJ2-1; D is unclear. The CDR3 totals 13 residues. Germline CDR1 is MNHNS and CDR2 is SASEGT. Trimming shortened V by 3 bases and J by 4 bases, and 7 bases separated the two germline ends. CDR3 DNA sequence: TGTGCCAGCAGTGAGCTCAGATACAATGAGCAGTTCTTC. Amino acid sequence: CASSELRYNEQFF.

The V call is TRBV19, the J call TRBJ1-2; 10 bases agree with TRBD1. Germline V gives CDR1 LNHDA, CDR2 SQIVND (reference sequence). The trim removed 7 bases at V and 2 bases at J, leaving 7 bases unmatched. The CDR3 has 15 amino acids. The DNA for the CDR3 is TGTGCCAGTATGGGGTGGGGACAGGGGAACTATGGCTACACCTTC. This gives the protein CASMGWGQGNYGYTF.

The chain carries TRBV28 and TRBJ1-5; unclear D gene. The V end was cut by 5 bases, the J end by 4 bases, with 3 bases between. Germline V gene sequence: CDR1 MDHEN, CDR2 SYDVKM. This CDR3 contains 11 residues. The CDR3 coding sequence is TGTGCCAGCAGTCGGAATCAGCCCCAGCATTTT. Translated: CASSRNQPQHF.

The V gene is TRBV5-6, the J gene TRBJ2-1; 10 nucleotides align to TRBD2. The CDR3 spans 13 residues. Germline loops: CDR1 SGHDT, CDR2 YYEEEE. The V and J ends lost 5 bases and 9 bases, in that order; junction bases with no gene match: 5. CDR3 sequence (DNA): TGTGCCAGCAGGGCTAGCGGGAGCCGTGAGCAGTTCTTC. Residues: CASRASGSREQFF.

This chain joins TRBV10-3 and TRBJ2-6; 8 bases agree with TRBD1. The CDR3 contains 17 residues. Losses at the gene ends were 6 bases for V and 0 bases for J; bases not matched to a gene: 7. CDR1 is ENHRY, CDR2 SYGVKD, per germline. DNA of the CDR3: TGTGCCATCAGCGCGACAGGGGCTAACTCTGGGGCCAACGTCCTGACTTTC. Its translation is CAISATGANSGANVLTF.

V usage is TRBV6-4 and J usage is TRBJ2-7, with 8 bases matching TRBD1. Looked up from germline, CDR1 is MRHNA and CDR2 is SNTAGT. Unmatched junction bases numbered 14, after V lost 1 base and J lost 0 bases. This CDR3 comprises 19 residues. The CDR3 DNA follows: TGTGCCAGCAGTGACTATGGACAGGGCCGGGCTACTAGCTCCTACGAGCAGTACTTC. It encodes CASSDYGQGRATSSYEQYF.

In its sample, this clone was seen a few times. The V gene is TRBV4-1, the J gene TRBJ2-7, with 9 nucleotides matching TRBD1. Germline assignment: CDR1 MGHRA and CDR2 YSYEKL. The trim removed 4 bases at V and 1 base at J, leaving 8 bases unmatched. CDR3 size: 16 residues. This chain's CDR3 is CASSPLPGTGSYEQYF. The CDR3 DNA is TGCGCCAGCAGCCCGCTTCCCGGGACAGGGTCCTACGAGCAGTACTTC.

This chain connects TRBV19 to TRBJ2-1, with 10 nucleotides matching TRBD2. J lost 4 bases, V lost 1 base, and 7 bases had no gene match. The germline V gene has CDR1 LNHDA and CDR2 SQIVND (reference sequence). CDR3 length equals 17 residues. In DNA, the CDR3 is TGTGCCAGTAGTATAGGGCTAGCGGGAGACTCTTACAATGAGCAGTTCTTC. Encoded protein: CASSIGLAGDSYNEQFF.

The rearrangement joins TRBV5-1 to TRBJ2-3; 10 nucleotides line up with TRBD2. The length of the CDR3 is 16 residues. Germline loops: CDR1 SGHRS, CDR2 YFSETQ. The J segment lost 0 bases and the V segment lost 4 bases, leaving 5 bases of the junction unmatched. In DNA, the CDR3 is TGCGCCAGCAGCATCCTACTAGCGGGGAGCACAGATACGCAGTATTTT. Protein: CASSILLAGSTDTQYF.

The V call is TRBV5-1, the J call TRBJ2-7; 9 nucleotides line up with TRBD1. Germline values: CDR1 SGHRS, CDR2 YFSETQ. With 0 bases clipped from V and 6 bases from J, the junction kept 7 bases outside the gene matches. This CDR3 is built from 15 residues. CDR3 protein: CASSLGGQGSVEQYF. The CDR3 DNA sequence: TGCGCCAGCAGCTTGGGGGGACAGGGTTCTGTCGAGCAGTACTTC.

This chain links TRBV12-3 or TRBV12-4 with TRBJ1-2; D gene unclear. CDR3 size: 13 residues. V was pared by 6 bases and J by 8 bases, with 16 bases between. The CDR3 here is CASSPTGQRGYTF. The CDR3 DNA sequence: TGTGCCAGCAGCCCAACGGGTCAGAGGGGCTACACCTTC.

The chain uses TRBV10-3 and TRBJ2-6, with D possibly being TRBD1 (6 bases). V was pared by 3 bases and J by 16 bases, with 10 bases between. CDR3 size: 11 residues. Germline CDR1 reads ENHRY; CDR2 reads SYGVKD. The CDR3 sequence: CAISDTRGLTF. CDR3 bases: TGTGCCATCAGTGATACGAGGGGGCTGACTTTC.

This rearrangement joins TRBV28 to TRBJ1-5; 10 nucleotides agree with TRBD1. The CDR3 loop spans 16 amino acids. From germline, CDR1 is MDHEN and CDR2 SYDVKM. V was pared by 5 bases and J by 5 bases, with 9 bases of the junction left unmatched. CDR3 residues: CASSKPGQGRYQPQHF. The CDR3 DNA reads as TGTGCCAGCAGTAAACCGGGACAGGGGCGCTATCAGCCCCAGCATTTT.